This TCR beta chain emerged from a study of OX40 agonist ivuxolimab in advanced cancers. CDR1 is MNHNS and CDR2 is SASEGT in the germline V gene. This CDR3 comprises 14 residues. Trimming took off 6 bases at V and 1 base at J, with 12 bases between the two ends. Only in-frame clones appear in the TCRdb table, and some are missing; sequencing was by immunoSEQ multiplex PCR. Seen here are about 51,000 clones, around 81% observed once, and the top ten hold about 2.9%. The receptor was isolated from an adult with an advanced solid tumor such as melanoma, head and neck, liver or kidney cancer. The V call is TRBV6-1, the J call TRBJ1-1; no firm D call. Sample: CD4+ or CD8+ T cells sorted from blood, taken in a trial of the OX40 agonist ivuxolimab. In DNA, the CDR3 is TGTGCCAGCAGCGCTAGTCGGGGGAACACTGAAGCTTTCTTT. Encoded protein: CASSASRGNTEAFF.